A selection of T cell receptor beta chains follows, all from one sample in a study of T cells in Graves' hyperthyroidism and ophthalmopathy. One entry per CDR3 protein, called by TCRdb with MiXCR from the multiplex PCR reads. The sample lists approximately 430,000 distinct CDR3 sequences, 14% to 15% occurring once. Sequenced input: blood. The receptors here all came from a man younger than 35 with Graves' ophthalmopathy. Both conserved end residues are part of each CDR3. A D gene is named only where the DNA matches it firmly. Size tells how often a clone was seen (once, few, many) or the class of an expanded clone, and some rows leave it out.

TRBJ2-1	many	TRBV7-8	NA	TGTGCCAGCAGCTTAGGGGCAGCGTTTGTAGGTGAGCAGTTCTTC	CASSLGAAFVGEQFF
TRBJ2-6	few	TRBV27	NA	TGTGCCAGCAGTTTATCCCGGGACATCCTAAGCTCTGGGGCCAACGTCCTGACTTTC	CASSLSRDILSSGANVLTF
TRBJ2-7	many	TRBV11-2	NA	TGTGCCAGCAGCTTTCGGGGGACGCCGCCCTACGAGCAGTACTTC	CASSFRGTPPYEQYF
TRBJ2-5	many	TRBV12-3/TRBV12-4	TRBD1	TGTGCCAGCACCGGACAGGCCGAGACCCAGTACTTC	CASTGQAETQYF
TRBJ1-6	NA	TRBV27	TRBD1	TGTGCCAGCACCTTAGGGGGCCTGGCATCACCCCTCCACTTT	CASTLGGLASPLHF
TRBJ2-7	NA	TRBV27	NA	TGTGCCAGCAGTTTATTCCCCGGGACCCCTGCGGGAAACTACGAGCAGTACTTC	CASSLFPGTPAGNYEQYF
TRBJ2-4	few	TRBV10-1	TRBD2	TGCGCCAGCAGTGACTTAACGGGAGGACGAAACATTCAGTACTTC	CASSDLTGGRNIQYF
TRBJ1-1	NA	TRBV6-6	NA	TGTGCCAGCAGTTACCTCGGCCTTAACACTGAAGCTTTCTTT	CASSYLGLNTEAFF
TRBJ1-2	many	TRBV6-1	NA	TGTGCCAGCATGGCAGGGTCCGTAGAATATGGCTACACCTTC	CASMAGSVEYGYTF
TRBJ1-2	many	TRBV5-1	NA	TGCGCCAGCAGCCCTCGGACAGTTAACTATGGCTACACCTTC	CASSPRTVNYGYTF
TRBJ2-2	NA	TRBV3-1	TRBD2	TGTGCCAGCAGGTACATAGCGGGAAGACCGAACACCGGGGAGCTGTTTTTT	CASRYIAGRPNTGELFF
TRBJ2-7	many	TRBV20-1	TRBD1	TGCAGTGCAAGACAGGGTGTCATCTACGAGCAGTACTTC	CSARQGVIYEQYF
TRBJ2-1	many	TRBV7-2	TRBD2	TGTGCCAGCAGCTTATCTAGCGGGAGTGTAAATGAGCAGTTCTTC	CASSLSSGSVNEQFF
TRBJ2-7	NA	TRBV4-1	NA	TGCGCCAGCAGCATGAACTACGAGCAGTACTTC	CASSMNYEQYF
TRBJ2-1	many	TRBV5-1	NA	TGCGCCAGCAGCGGCCCGGGTTTGGCTAGCGTTTACAATGAGCAGTTCTTC	CASSGPGLASVYNEQFF
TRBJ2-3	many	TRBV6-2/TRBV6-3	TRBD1	TGTGCCAGCCAGGAGAGAGGGACAGCGTCCACAGATACGCAGTATTTT	CASQERGTASTDTQYF
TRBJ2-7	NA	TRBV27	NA	TGTGCCAGCACCCCCAGCAAGCGAGACCGCACCTACGAGCAGTACTTC	CASTPSKRDRTYEQYF
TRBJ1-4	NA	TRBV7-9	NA	TGTGCCAGCAGCTTAGCTTTGGACGGCCAACTGTTTTTT	CASSLALDGQLFF
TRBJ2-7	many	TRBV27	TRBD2	TGTGCCAGCAGTTTAGACCCCCGGGGAGGGTACGAGCAGTACTTC	CASSLDPRGGYEQYF
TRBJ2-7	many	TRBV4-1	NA	TGCGCCAGCAGCCAATCGCAGGGTGGATACGAGCAGTACTTC	CASSQSQGGYEQYF
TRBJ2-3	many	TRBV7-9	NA	TGTGCCAGCAGCTTATCCACGGGCACAGATACGCAGTATTTT	CASSLSTGTDTQYF
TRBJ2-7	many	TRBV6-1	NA	TGTGCCAGCAGTGGGGGCGGGGAGCAGTACTTC	CASSGGGEQYF
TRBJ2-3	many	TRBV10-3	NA	TGTGCCATCAGTGATCAGACCCCAGATACGCAGTATTTT	CAISDQTPDTQYF
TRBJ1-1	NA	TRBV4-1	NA	TGCGCCAGCAGCCAAGTTGGGATTGCTGAAGCTTTCTTT	CASSQVGIAEAFF
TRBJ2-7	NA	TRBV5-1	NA	TGCGCCAGCAGCCTGACAGGCGTGGGCGAGCAGTACTTC	CASSLTGVGEQYF
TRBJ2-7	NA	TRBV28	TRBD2	TGTGCCAGCAGTTTTCATCTAGCGGGGCTCTCCTACGAGCAGTACTTC	CASSFHLAGLSYEQYF
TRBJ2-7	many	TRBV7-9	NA	TGTGCCAGCAGCTTCCAGGGGCCCTACGAGCAGTACTTC	CASSFQGPYEQYF
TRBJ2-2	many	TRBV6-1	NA	TGTGCCAGCAGTTATTCCCGAAACACCGGGGAGCTGTTTTTT	CASSYSRNTGELFF
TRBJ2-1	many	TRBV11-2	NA	TGTGCCAGCACCCCGGAGGGTTCCTACAATGAGCAGTTCTTC	CASTPEGSYNEQFF
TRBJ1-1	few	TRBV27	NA	TGTGCCAGCAACTCCATGTGGGGGACTGAAGCTTTCTTT	CASNSMWGTEAFF
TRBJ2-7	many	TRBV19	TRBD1	TGTGCCAGTAGTCCTACCGGACAGGGCTACGAGCAGTACTTC	CASSPTGQGYEQYF
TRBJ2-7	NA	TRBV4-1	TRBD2	TGCGCCAGCAGCCAAGAAGCGGGGATAGGATCCTACGAGCAGTACTTC	CASSQEAGIGSYEQYF
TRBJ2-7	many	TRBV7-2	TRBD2	TGTGCCAGCAGCAAAGGGCGGCCGGGGGGCTACGAGCAGTACTTC	CASSKGRPGGYEQYF
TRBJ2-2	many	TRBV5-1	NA	TGCGCCAGCAGGCTGTACGCGAACACCGGGGAGCTGTTTTTT	CASRLYANTGELFF
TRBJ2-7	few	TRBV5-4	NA	TGTGCCAGCAGCTTGGGGACGGGCGAGCAGTACTTC	CASSLGTGEQYF
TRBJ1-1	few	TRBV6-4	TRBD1	TGTGCCAGCAGTGAAATGGCAGGGGGCTTTAGCACTGAAGCTTTCTTT	CASSEMAGGFSTEAFF
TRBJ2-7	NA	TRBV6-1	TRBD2	TGTGCCACTAGCCTAGCGGGAGGGCCTCCCTCCTACAAGCAGTACTTC	CATSLAGGPPSYKQYF
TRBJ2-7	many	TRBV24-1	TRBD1	TGTGCCACCAGTGCAGGGGGCGACCGCTACGAGCAGTACTTC	CATSAGGDRYEQYF
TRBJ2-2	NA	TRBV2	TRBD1	TGTGCCAGCAGACCAAGGACAGGGGGCACCGGGGAGCTGTTTTTT	CASRPRTGGTGELFF
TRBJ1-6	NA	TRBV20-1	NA	TGCAGTGCTAGAGAGGGGGGGTCCTATAATTCACCCCTCCACTTT	CSAREGGSYNSPLHF
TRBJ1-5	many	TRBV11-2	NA	TGTGCCAGCAGCTTATCAGGCCCCAGCAATCAGCCCCAGCATTTT	CASSLSGPSNQPQHF
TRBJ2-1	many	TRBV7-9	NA	TGTGCCAGCACGCCTCTCGGGTTGGAGCAGTTCTTC	CASTPLGLEQFF
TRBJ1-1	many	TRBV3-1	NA	TGTGCCAGCAGCCATCAGAGAGAGGACACTGAAGCTTTCTTT	CASSHQREDTEAFF
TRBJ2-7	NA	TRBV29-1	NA	TGCAGCGTTGACGGTCGTTCTGAATACGAGCAGTACTTC	CSVDGRSEYEQYF
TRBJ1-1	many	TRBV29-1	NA	TGCAGCGTTGAGGGGGCTGAAGCTTTCTTT	CSVEGAEAFF
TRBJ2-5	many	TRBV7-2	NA	TGTGCCAGCAGCTTAGTAGGCGGGGGCAACCAAGAGACCCAGTACTTC	CASSLVGGGNQETQYF
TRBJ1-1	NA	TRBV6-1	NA	TGTGCCAGCAGAAGAGCTGGGAACACTGAAGCTTTCTTT	CASRRAGNTEAFF
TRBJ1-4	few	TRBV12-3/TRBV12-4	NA	TGTGCCAGCAGGTACGGGGAGAAGAATGAAAAACTGTTTTTT	CASRYGEKNEKLFF
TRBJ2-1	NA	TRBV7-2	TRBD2	TGTGCCAGCAGCCGGGGGGGGGGGGCTTCCAATGAGCAGTTCTTC	CASSRGGGASNEQFF
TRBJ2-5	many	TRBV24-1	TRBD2	TGTGCCACCAGCGATCCGGGACTAGCGGGATCGATCCAAGAGACCCAGTACTTC	CATSDPGLAGSIQETQYF
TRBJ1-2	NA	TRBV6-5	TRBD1	TGTGCCAGCAGTTACGCCGGGACAGGCTATGGCTACACCTTC	CASSYAGTGYGYTF
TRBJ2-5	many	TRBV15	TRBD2	TGTGCCACCAGGACTAGCGGGAGACTTGCGGAGACCCAGTACTTC	CATRTSGRLAETQYF
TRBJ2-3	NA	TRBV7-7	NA	TGTGCTAGCAGCCCAACGGGATCCACAGATACGCAGTATTTT	CASSPTGSTDTQYF
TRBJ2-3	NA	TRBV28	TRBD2	TGTGCCAGCAGTAGGGGGGGACTAGCGGGCACAGATACGCAGTATTTT	CASSRGGLAGTDTQYF
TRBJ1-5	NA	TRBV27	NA	TGTGCCAGCAGTTCAGGGCGCAATCAGCCCCAGCATTTT	CASSSGRNQPQHF